The source of this T cell receptor (beta chain) is a study of blood T cell repertoires in COVID-19. TCRdb's copy holds only in-frame clones and misses some; the assay was immunoSEQ multiplex PCR. This sample has about 150,000 clones, with 81% found just once. Trimming removed 6 bases from V and 3 bases from J; junction bases left unmatched: 6. The germline V gene has CDR1 WSHSY and CDR2 SAAADI. The CDR3 is 14 residues long. V and J are TRBV10-2 and TRBJ2-7, with TRBD2 matching 9 bases. Sequences were obtained from peripheral blood. The sequence was collected from a woman aged 55-69 years with active or convalescent COVID-19. CDR3 sequence: CASRLAGDYYEQYV. The CDR3 DNA sequence: TGCGCCAGCAGATTAGCGGGGGATTACTACGAGCAGTACGTC.